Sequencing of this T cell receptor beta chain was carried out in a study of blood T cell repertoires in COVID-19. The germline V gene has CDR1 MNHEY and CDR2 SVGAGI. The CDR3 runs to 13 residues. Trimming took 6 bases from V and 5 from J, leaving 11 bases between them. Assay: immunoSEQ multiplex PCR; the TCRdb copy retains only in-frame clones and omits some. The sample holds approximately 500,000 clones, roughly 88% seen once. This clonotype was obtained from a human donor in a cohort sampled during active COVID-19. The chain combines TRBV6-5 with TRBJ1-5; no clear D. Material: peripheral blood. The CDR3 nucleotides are TGTGCCAGCAGCCCAGATTTTTATCAGCCCCAGCATTTT. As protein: CASSPDFYQPQHF.